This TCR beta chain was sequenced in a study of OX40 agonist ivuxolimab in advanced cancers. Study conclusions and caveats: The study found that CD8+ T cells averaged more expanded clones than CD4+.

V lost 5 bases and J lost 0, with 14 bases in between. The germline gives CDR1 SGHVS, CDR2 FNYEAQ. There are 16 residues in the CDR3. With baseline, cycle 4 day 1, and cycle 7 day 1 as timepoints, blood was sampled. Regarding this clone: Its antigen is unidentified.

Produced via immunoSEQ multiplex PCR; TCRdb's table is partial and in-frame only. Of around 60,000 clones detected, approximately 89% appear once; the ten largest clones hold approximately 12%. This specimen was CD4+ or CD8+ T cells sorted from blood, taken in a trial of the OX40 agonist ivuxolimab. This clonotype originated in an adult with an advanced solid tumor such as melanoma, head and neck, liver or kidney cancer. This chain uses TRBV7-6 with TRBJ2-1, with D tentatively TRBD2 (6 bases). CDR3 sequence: CASSPLATSSYNEQFF. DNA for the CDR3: TGTGCCAGCAGCCCTCTTGCGACTAGCTCCTACAATGAGCAGTTCTTC.